Below are 24 T cell receptor beta chains sequenced from a single sample in a study of cytotoxic CD8 clonotypes in ibrutinib-treated CLL (dated by TCRdb to the early 2020s). This sample's time point label indicates: eleven to twelve months on ibrutinib. Library creation used the immunoSEQ multiplex PCR assay. The source is immuneACCESS, and TCRdb retained only in-frame sequences with V and J called. Part of the clones is not carried over; for the studies checked, unresolved V genes explain less than half of this, and the remainder is unexplained. This sample holds under 150,000 clones; approximately 90% were observed only once. 10% to 14% of the sample lies in the top ten. The sample consisted of PBMCs, taken after 12 months of ibrutinib treatment. These TCRs come from a human donor with chronic lymphocytic leukemia.

The chain combines TRBV19 with TRBJ1-4; TRBD1 matches 7 bases. Germline-derived CDR1 and CDR2 are LNHDA and SQIVND (reference sequence). The J segment lost 4 bases and the V segment lost 8 bases, leaving 7 bases of the junction unmatched. This CDR3 is 14 amino acids long. The chain's CDR3 is CASSPGTDNEKLFF. In nucleotides, the CDR3 is TGTGCCAGTTCCCCCGGGACAGATAATGAAAAACTGTTTTTT. Variable domain in full (rest from reference TRBV19 and TRBJ1-4): DGGITQSPKYLFRKEGQNVTLSCEQNLNHDAMYWYRQDPGQGLRLIYYSQIVNDFQKGDIAEGYSVSREKKESFPLTVTSAQKNPTAFYLCASSPGTDNEKLFFGSGTQLSVL.

This rearrangement joins TRBV2 to TRBJ2-7; D uncertain. V was cut by 2 bases and J by 0 bases, with 11 bases left in between. Per the germline V gene, CDR1 is SNHLY and CDR2 is FYNNEI. CDR3 length: 15 residues. The CDR3 DNA reads TGTGCCAGCAGTGAATTAGTCAGCGTCTCCTACGAGCAGTACTTC. Protein: CASSELVSVSYEQYF.

The chain couples TRBV2 to TRBJ2-3, with 7 positions matching TRBD2. The CDR3 runs 14 residues. CDR1 is SNHLY, CDR2 FYNNEI, per germline. V trimming: 8 bases; J trimming: 2 bases; junction bases outside the gene matches: 7. Here the CDR3 reads CASGGVAHTDTQYF. CDR3 in DNA: TGTGCCAGCGGGGGGGTAGCGCACACAGATACGCAGTATTTT.

The V call is TRBV27, the J call TRBJ2-1; 7 bases match TRBD2. Per the germline V gene, CDR1 is MNHEY and CDR2 is SMNVEV (reference sequence). This CDR3 comprises 13 residues. V shed 7 bases, J shed 8 bases, and the junction held 8 bases outside the gene matches. The CDR3 region is CASKVGGWDEQFF. CDR3 in DNA: TGTGCCAGCAAGGTGGGAGGGTGGGATGAGCAGTTCTTC.

The genes are TRBV7-9 and TRBJ2-5, with a possible D match to TRBD1 (5 bases). The V end was cut by 5 bases, the J end by 0 bases, with 13 bases between. Germline lookup yields CDR1 SEHNR and CDR2 FQNEAQ (reference sequence). The CDR3 is 15 residues long. For the CDR3, the DNA is TGTGCCAGCAGCCCAACCTTAGGGGACCAAGAGACCCAGTACTTC. Its translation is CASSPTLGDQETQYF.

The chain recombines TRBV13 with TRBJ1-1; D is unclear. V lost 2 bases, J lost 11 bases, and 6 bases lay in between. CDR1 is PRHDT and CDR2 is FYEKMQ in the germline V gene (reference sequence). The CDR3 runs 10 residues. In DNA, the CDR3 is TGTGCCAGCAGCTTAATCACCGCTTTCTTT. Translated, it gives CASSLITAFF.

The CDR3 is CASSLSDNSNQPQHF. CDR3 DNA: TGTGCCAGCAGTTTATCGGATAATAGCAATCAGCCCCAGCATTTT. The chain uses TRBV28 and TRBJ1-5; D is ambiguous. V was pared by 1 base and J by 0 bases, with 7 bases between. The germline gives CDR1 MDHEN, CDR2 SYDVKM. The CDR3 extends over 15 amino acids.

The V and J genes are TRBV7-9 and TRBJ2-2; possibly TRBD1 or TRBD2 for D (5 bases each). This CDR3 is 14 amino acids long. Germline V CDR1 and CDR2: SEHNR, FQNEAQ (reference sequence). Trimming removed 5 bases at V and 6 bases at J, with 13 bases between. The CDR3 DNA is TGTGCCAGCAGCCCCCAGGGCGGGTCCGGGGAGCTGTTTTTT. It is translated as CASSPQGGSGELFF.

The chain couples TRBV11-2 to TRBJ2-3; the D gene is possibly TRBD2 (5 bases). The CDR3 length is 18 residues. Trimming cost V 2 bases and J 2 bases, with 20 bases left between them. Germline V CDR1 and CDR2: SGHAT, FQNNGV. CDR3 coding DNA: TGTGCCAGCAGCTTAACGGCGAGAGGTGAGGGAATCACAGATACGCAGTATTTT. The encoded protein is CASSLTARGEGITDTQYF.

This clone has a single count. The chain employs TRBV30 and TRBJ1-1; no clear D gene. CDR3 length equals 12 residues. Trimming took off 4 bases at V and 1 base at J, with 7 bases between the two ends. Germline V CDR1 and CDR2: GTSNPN, SVGIG (reference sequence). The CDR3 loop is CAWNLGNTEAFF. For the CDR3, the DNA is TGTGCCTGGAACCTCGGGAACACTGAAGCTTTCTTT.

V gene TRBV2 combines with J gene TRBJ2-1; D unresolved. Trimming shortened V by 3 bases and J by 8 bases, and 11 bases separated the two germline ends. The CDR3 has 13 residues. The germline gives CDR1 SNHLY, CDR2 FYNNEI. The CDR3 reads CASSEMQEYEQFF. In DNA form, the CDR3 reads TGTGCCAGCAGTGAGATGCAGGAGTATGAGCAGTTCTTC.

The genes are TRBV27 and TRBJ2-1; no reliable D call. CDR1 is MNHEY, CDR2 SMNVEV, per germline (reference sequence). Trimming left V 8 bases short and J 6 bases short, with 20 bases between. The CDR3 contains 15 residues. CDR3: CASLLTPASPNEQFF. CDR3 bases: TGTGCCAGCCTTCTCACCCCAGCCTCTCCCAATGAGCAGTTCTTC.

The chain joins TRBV7-9 to TRBJ2-5; D may be TRBD1 or TRBD2 (5 bases each). Trimming took off 3 bases at V and 5 bases at J, with 16 bases between the two ends. The CDR3 is made up of 15 amino acids. Per germline, CDR1 SEHNR and CDR2 FQNEAQ (reference sequence). The CDR3 DNA reads TGTGCCAGCAGCTTCGGGACCGCCCTTTTGGAGACCCAGTACTTC. Protein sequence: CASSFGTALLETQYF.

The chain uses TRBV4-2 and TRBJ2-7, with unresolved D. V lost 1 base and J lost 1, with 11 bases in between. The CDR3 covers 15 residues. Per the germline V gene, CDR1 is LGHNA and CDR2 is YNFKEQ. DNA of the CDR3: TGTGCCAGCAGCCAAGTCGCGGACGGATCCTACGAGCAGTACTTC. Protein sequence: CASSQVADGSYEQYF.

The chain is built from TRBV19 and TRBJ2-4; TRBD1 aligns across 7 bases. V shed 5 bases and J 2 bases; nucleotides not matched to a gene: 3. This CDR3 spans 14 amino acids. Germline loops: CDR1 LNHDA, CDR2 SQIVND (reference sequence). The CDR3 loop is CASSSGGTKNIQYF. Here the CDR3 DNA reads TGTGCCAGTAGTTCAGGGGGAACCAAAAACATTCAGTACTTC. The entire variable domain, with the rest obtained from reference TRBV19 and TRBJ2-4, is as follows: DGGITQSPKYLFRKEGQNVTLSCEQNLNHDAMYWYRQDPGQGLRLIYYSQIVNDFQKGDIAEGYSVSREKKESFPLTVTSAQKNPTAFYLCASSSGGTKNIQYFGAGTRLSVL.

This chain links TRBV28 with TRBJ2-5; D is possibly TRBD2 (6 bases). Trimming cost V 8 bases and J 5 bases, with 24 bases left between them. This CDR3 is 16 amino acids long. Germline CDR1 is MDHEN and CDR2 is SYDVKM. DNA for the CDR3: TGTGCCAGCGCCTTAATGGGGGGATATGGTCTTGAGACCCAGTACTTC. It specifies CASALMGGYGLETQYF. The variable domain in full, with the rest retrieved from reference TRBV28 and TRBJ2-5, is DVKVTQSSRYLVKRTGEKVFLECVQDMDHENMFWYRQDPGLGLRLIYFSYDVKMKEKGDIPEGYSVSREKKERFSLILESASTNQTSMYLCASALMGGYGLETQYFGPGTRLLVL.

This chain joins TRBV27 and TRBJ2-4, with a tentative D call TRBD2 (5 bases). Germline lookup yields CDR1 MNHEY and CDR2 SMNVEV (reference sequence). The CDR3 sequence is 17 residues long. V lost 4 bases, J lost 1 base, and 17 bases lay in between. The CDR3 bases are TGTGCCAGCAGTTCTTTGGAACAGCGAGGGGCCAAAAACATTCAGTACTTC. This encodes CASSSLEQRGAKNIQYF.

The V gene is TRBV11-3, the J gene TRBJ2-1; D may be TRBD1 (5 bases). This CDR3 region has 16 residues. V lost 1 base, J lost 6 bases, and 16 bases lay in between. CDR1 and CDR2 from the germline V gene are SGHNT and YENEEA. The CDR3 reads CASSLVASQGINEQFF. The CDR3 DNA reads TGTGCCAGCAGCTTAGTCGCCTCTCAGGGTATCAATGAGCAGTTCTTC.

This chain's CDR3 is CASGLGREAFF. Written as DNA, the CDR3 is TGTGCTAGTGGTTTGGGCCGGGAAGCTTTCTTT. This rearrangement joins TRBV12-5 to TRBJ1-1; D remains unclear. The V and J ends lost 1 base and 8 bases respectively, with 5 bases between them. The germline V gene has CDR1 LGHNT and CDR2 FRNRAP. The length of the CDR3 is 11 residues. The full variable domain, completed using reference TRBV12-5 and TRBJ1-1, is DARVTQTPRHKVTEMGQEVTMRCQPILGHNTVFWYRQTMMQGLELLAYFRNRAPLDDSGMPKDRFSAEMPDATLATLKIQPSEPRDSAVYFCASGLGREAFFGQGTRLTVV.

This clone was detected only once. This chain connects TRBV27 to TRBJ2-2, with D hard to call. The length of the CDR3 is 13 residues. CDR1 MNHEY and CDR2 SMNVEV come from the germline V gene (reference sequence). The germline V and J ends were trimmed by 3 bases and 6 bases, with 8 bases remaining between them. CDR3 in amino acids: CASSLTRPGELFF. The CDR3 nucleotides read TGTGCCAGCAGTTTGACGAGGCCCGGGGAGCTGTTTTTT.

This sequence joins TRBV28 and TRBJ2-5, with a weak D call TRBD2 (5 bases). Germline V gives CDR1 MDHEN, CDR2 SYDVKM. V was cut by 6 bases and J by 5 bases, with 13 bases left in between. This CDR3 comprises 13 residues. CDR3 in amino acids: CASRWWTGETQYF. The CDR3, as DNA: TGTGCCAGCAGGTGGTGGACTGGTGAGACCCAGTACTTC.

Only one count was recorded for this clone. The V and J genes are TRBV19 and TRBJ2-7; D gene ambiguous. CDR1 is LNHDA and CDR2 is SQIVND in the germline V gene (reference sequence). V shed 1 base and J shed 7 bases, with 11 bases lying between them. The CDR3 extends over 13 amino acids. CDR3 sequence (DNA): TGTGCCAGTAGTATAGTAGACCTCGGGGAGCAGTACTTC. The encoded protein is CASSIVDLGEQYF.

This clone has only one observation. This chain uses TRBV4-3 with TRBJ2-7, with D perhaps assigned TRBD1 or TRBD2 (6 bases each). There are 14 residues in the CDR3. CDR1 and CDR2 (germline): LGHNA, YSLEER. V lost 0 bases and J lost 9, with 15 bases in between. The CDR3 nucleotides are TGCGCCAGCAGCCAAGATGGTGTGGGGGGCTGGCAGTACTTC. Protein sequence: CASSQDGVGGWQYF.

This chain links TRBV7-3 with TRBJ2-2; D is ambiguous. V was clipped by 4 bases and J by 2 bases, with 11 bases between them. There are 15 residues in the CDR3. Germline V gene data show CDR1 as SGHTA and CDR2 as FQGTGA. The CDR3 bases are TGTGCCAGCAGCTCCACCACTGGCAACACCGGGGAGCTGTTTTTT. Translated: CASSSTTGNTGELFF.